One and the same sample provided the 9 T cell receptor beta chains below, sequenced in a study of identical twins. TCRdb reanalysed the 5' RACE reads using MiXCR and keeps one entry per CDR3 protein. The sample carries around 240,000 distinct CDR3 sequences, over 9.5% recorded once. Material for sequencing was memory T cells sorted from blood. These receptors all stem from a man in his forties or fifties in good health.

The rearrangement links TRBV7-6 to TRBJ2-6; TRBD1 matches at 7 bases. V lost 5 bases and J lost 2; bases outside the gene matches: 3. Looked up from germline, CDR1 is SGHVS and CDR2 is FNYEAQ. The CDR3 has 15 residues. In nucleotides, the CDR3 is TGTGCCAGCAGCGAAGGGGGCGCTGGGGCCAACGTCCTGACTTTC. Its protein product is CASSEGGAGANVLTF. The full variable domain, completed using reference TRBV7-6 and TRBJ2-6, is GAGVSQSPRYKVTKRGQDVALRCDPISGHVSLYWYRQALGQGPEFLTYFNYEAQQDKSGLPNDRFSAERPEGSISTLTIQRTEQRDSAMYRCASSEGGAGANVLTFGAGSRLTVL.

This clonotype has a count of ten or more. V gene TRBV7-8 combines with J gene TRBJ1-1, with TRBD1 as a possible D gene (6 bases). This CDR3 region has 13 residues. The germline V and J ends were trimmed by 5 bases and 4 bases, with 11 bases remaining between them. CDR1 SGHVS and CDR2 FQNEAQ come from the germline V gene. The CDR3 sequence is CASSTGGPTEAFF. The DNA for the CDR3 is TGTGCCAGCAGCACCGGGGGCCCCACTGAAGCTTTCTTT.

A few counts support this clonotype. This chain uses TRBV5-1 with TRBJ1-5; 8 nucleotides agree with TRBD1. CDR1 is SGHRS and CDR2 is YFSETQ in the germline V gene. V shed 4 bases, J shed 6 bases, and the junction held 6 bases outside the gene matches. The CDR3 sequence is 14 residues long. Here the CDR3 reads CASSRAGGGQPQHF. In nucleotides, the CDR3 is TGCGCCAGCAGCCGGGCAGGGGGCGGTCAGCCCCAGCATTTT.

The rearrangement uses TRBV3-1 and TRBJ2-2; 10 bases fit TRBD1. V gave up 4 bases and J gave up 6 bases; unmatched junction bases: 5. The CDR3 consists of 15 residues. CDR1 is LGHDT, CDR2 YNNKEL, per germline (reference sequence). Here the CDR3 reads CASSRWTGGAGELFF. The CDR3 DNA is TGTGCCAGCAGCCGATGGACAGGGGGAGCCGGGGAGCTGTTTTTT.

The V call is TRBV6-5, the J call TRBJ2-2; 8 positions agree with TRBD1. There are 15 residues in the CDR3. Losses at the gene ends were 4 bases for V and 6 bases for J; bases not matched to a gene: 7. The V gene's germline CDR1 is MNHEY and CDR2 SVGAGI. CDR3 bases: TGTGCCAGCAGTTCCATCCAGGGGGCGGCCGGGGAGCTGTTTTTT. Encoded protein: CASSSIQGAAGELFF.

This clonotype occurred a few times. The chain is built from TRBV18 and TRBJ1-2; possible D gene TRBD1, 5 bases. The CDR3 sequence is 12 residues long. Germline-derived CDR1 and CDR2 are KGHSH and LQKENI. V was trimmed by 8 bases and J by 8 bases, leaving 15 bases between them. The CDR3 bases are TGTGCCAGCGCCCCCGGGGCGAGAGGCTACACCTTC. It codes for CASAPGARGYTF.

In its sample, this clonotype was seen many times. J is TRBJ1-5 and V is TRBV2, with 9 bases that match TRBD1. The V segment lost 7 bases and the J segment 7 bases; nucleotides outside the gene matches: 5. The CDR3 consists of 13 residues. The germline gives CDR1 SNHLY, CDR2 FYNNEI. CDR3 sequence reads: CASKGQGRQPQHF. In nucleotides, the CDR3 is TGTGCCAGCAAGGGACAGGGACGACAGCCCCAGCATTTT.

This clonotype was recorded many times. The chain couples TRBV28 to TRBJ2-4, with 12 bases fitting TRBD1. With 6 bases clipped from V and 6 bases from J, the junction kept 3 bases outside the gene matches. The CDR3 covers 14 residues. CDR1 and CDR2 (germline): MDHEN, SYDVKM. CDR3 loop: CASREGQGANIQYF. CDR3 nucleotides: TGTGCCAGCAGGGAGGGACAGGGGGCAAACATTCAGTACTTC.

This clonotype was found many times. V and J are TRBV28 and TRBJ2-2; D is possibly TRBD1 or TRBD2 (6 bases each). The V end lost 7 bases, the J end lost 2 bases, and 14 bases lay between the germline ends. The CDR3 loop spans 15 amino acids. Germline CDR1 and CDR2: MDHEN and SYDVKM. The CDR3 region has the DNA TGTGCCAGCACCGGGGGCAGGGGCAACACCGGGGAGCTGTTTTTT. It translates to CASTGGRGNTGELFF. Looking up the rest from reference TRBV28 and TRBJ2-2 gives the full variable domain: DVKVTQSSRYLVKRTGEKVFLECVQDMDHENMFWYRQDPGLGLRLIYFSYDVKMKEKGDIPEGYSVSREKKERFSLILESASTNQTSMYLCASTGGRGNTGELFFGEGSRLTVL.